The sequence of this T cell receptor (beta chain) was determined in a study of cytomegalovirus exposure and HLA in healthy donors. With 60 Vbeta and 13 Jbeta primers, the PCR was carried out. Sequencing used immunoSEQ multiplex PCR; TCRdb keeps in-frame clones, though not all of them. The repertoire includes 150,000 or so clones, 80% of them detected once, and about 15% sits in the top ten. Sample: PBMCs. The origin of this receptor is a woman aged 40 to 50 in good health and CMV-seronegative.

The CDR3 here is CASSPEGTPGELFF. CDR3 coding DNA: TGCGCCAGCAGCCCAGAGGGGACTCCCGGGGAGCTGTTTTTT. The gene calls are TRBV5-1 and TRBJ2-2, with a tentative D call TRBD2 (6 bases). This CDR3 contains 14 residues. From germline, CDR1 is SGHRS and CDR2 YFSETQ. The germline V and J ends were trimmed by 4 bases and 6 bases, with 13 bases remaining between them.